Listed below are T cell receptor beta chains from one sample, sequenced in a study of vaccination effects on CD4 cells after COVID-19. No antigens are known for them. Repertoires were generated with immunoSEQ multiplex PCR, while TCRdb's copy carries only in-frame clones and drops some. The data hold 40,000 to 50,000 clones, with 75% observed a single time. The input for sequencing was CD4+ T cells from PBMCs cultured with a peptide pool, taken before COVID-19 vaccination. The receptor set was obtained from a human donor who had a prior SARS-CoV-2 infection. Each CDR3 is given with its conserved first and last residue. The order of the fields is V gene, J gene, clone size, D gene, CDR3 DNA, CDR3 protein. The D gene is left open where the match is weak. Expanded clones get a size class; other rows say once, few or many, or leave the size out.

v_gene: TRBV6-6
j_gene: TRBJ1-6
abundance: few
d_gene: TRBD1
CDR3nt: TGTGCCAGCAGTGGCCCGGACAGGGGGGGTTCACCCCTCCACTTT
CDR3aa: CASSGPDRGGSPLHF

v_gene: TRBV30
j_gene: TRBJ2-7
abundance: -
d_gene: TRBD1
CDR3nt: TGTGCCTGGAGTGTACAAGGGGGCTACCCCTTTTACGAGCAGTACTTC
CDR3aa: CAWSVQGGYPFYEQYF

v_gene: TRBV18
j_gene: TRBJ1-2
abundance: -
d_gene: TRBD1
CDR3nt: TGTGCCAGCTCACCTACAGGGGTAGATGGCTACACCTTC
CDR3aa: CASSPTGVDGYTF

v_gene: TRBV21-1
j_gene: TRBJ2-7
abundance: -
d_gene: -
CDR3nt: TGTGCCAGCACTCAGACGGACAACTACGAGCAGTACTTC
CDR3aa: CASTQTDNYEQYF

v_gene: TRBV2
j_gene: TRBJ2-3
abundance: -
d_gene: -
CDR3nt: TGTGCCAGCATGGTGGGGGCCGACGCAGATACGCAGTATTTT
CDR3aa: CASMVGADADTQYF

v_gene: TRBV5-4
j_gene: TRBJ1-1
abundance: -
d_gene: -
CDR3nt: TGTGCCAGCAGCTTGGTGCCAGGGGCCACTGAAGCTTTCTTT
CDR3aa: CASSLVPGATEAFF

v_gene: TRBV2
j_gene: TRBJ2-2
abundance: -
d_gene: -
CDR3nt: TGTGCCAGCAATGGCAGGCTGAACACCGGGGAGCTGTTTTTT
CDR3aa: CASNGRLNTGELFF

v_gene: TRBV15
j_gene: TRBJ1-6
abundance: once
d_gene: TRBD1
CDR3nt: TGTGCCACCAGCAGAGAGGACAGGGCGGGATCACCCCTCCACTTT
CDR3aa: CATSREDRAGSPLHF

v_gene: TRBV2
j_gene: TRBJ1-2
abundance: -
d_gene: -
CDR3nt: TGTGCCAGCAGTGATTATCCCCCATCGGGCTACACCTTC
CDR3aa: CASSDYPPSGYTF

v_gene: TRBV2
j_gene: TRBJ1-1
abundance: -
d_gene: -
CDR3nt: TGTGCCAGCAGGGTCCGGCGGTTGAACACTGAAGCTTTCTTT
CDR3aa: CASRVRRLNTEAFF

v_gene: TRBV29-1
j_gene: TRBJ2-2
abundance: -
d_gene: TRBD1
CDR3nt: TGCAGCGTTGAGGCTGGACAGGCCCTCACCGGGGAGCTGTTTTTT
CDR3aa: CSVEAGQALTGELFF

v_gene: TRBV7-3
j_gene: TRBJ1-5
abundance: -
d_gene: TRBD1
CDR3nt: TGTGCCAGCAGCTTAGCACAGGGGGCAAGGGGCAATCAGCCCCAGCATTTT
CDR3aa: CASSLAQGARGNQPQHF

v_gene: TRBV5-1
j_gene: TRBJ2-3
abundance: once
d_gene: TRBD2
CDR3nt: TGCGCCAGCAGCTTGGGAGCAGCGGGGGGATCTAGCACAGATACGCAGTATTTT
CDR3aa: CASSLGAAGGSSTDTQYF

v_gene: TRBV4-1
j_gene: TRBJ2-3
abundance: -
d_gene: -
CDR3nt: TGCGCCAGCAGCCAAGGGGTAGCAGCGAGCACAGATACGCAGTATTTT
CDR3aa: CASSQGVAASTDTQYF

v_gene: TRBV2
j_gene: TRBJ1-6
abundance: -
d_gene: TRBD1
CDR3nt: TGTGCCAGCAGTCCGGGACAGTATAATTCACCCCTCCACTTT
CDR3aa: CASSPGQYNSPLHF

v_gene: TRBV10-3
j_gene: TRBJ1-1
abundance: -
d_gene: -
CDR3nt: TGTGCCACCAAAGGTCCGGGGGTCGTTTCTGAAGCTTTCTTT
CDR3aa: CATKGPGVVSEAFF

v_gene: TRBV5-1
j_gene: TRBJ2-7
abundance: -
d_gene: TRBD2
CDR3nt: TGCGCCAGCAGCTCACCGGGAGTAGCGGGGGACCGGCAGTACTTC
CDR3aa: CASSSPGVAGDRQYF

v_gene: TRBV18
j_gene: TRBJ2-3
abundance: -
d_gene: -
CDR3nt: TGTGCCAGCTCACCGGCAGCTAGCACAGATACGCAGTATTTT
CDR3aa: CASSPAASTDTQYF

v_gene: TRBV6-2/TRBV6-3
j_gene: TRBJ1-1
abundance: -
d_gene: -
CDR3nt: TGTGCCAGCAGCTGGGTCGGGCGTCAGGCTGAAGCTTTCTTT
CDR3aa: CASSWVGRQAEAFF